Listed below are T cell receptor beta chains from one sample, sequenced in a study of cytomegalovirus exposure and HLA in healthy donors. Profiling relied on immunoSEQ multiplex PCR, and the TCRdb table lists in-frame clones only, not all of them. The sample includes more than 150,000 clones, 80% seen only once; the top ten take about 0.64%. The specimen sequenced was PBMCs. Receptors were obtained from a boy aged 5 to 17 in good health and CMV-seronegative. Both conserved end residues are part of each CDR3. Each record gives: V gene, clone size, D gene, J gene, CDR3 protein, CDR3 DNA. A D gene is named only where the DNA matches it firmly. Only some rows state a clone size, as once, few, many or a class for expanded clones.

v_gene: TRBV6-1
abundance: -
d_gene: TRBD2
j_gene: TRBJ2-3
CDR3aa: CASSLAGGQGTQYF
CDR3nt: TGTGCCAGCAGCCTAGCGGGGGGCCAAGGTACGCAGTATTTT

v_gene: TRBV6-5
abundance: -
d_gene: -
j_gene: TRBJ1-5
CDR3aa: CASSYSAGQPQHF
CDR3nt: TGTGCCAGCAGTTACTCGGCGGGTCAGCCCCAGCATTTT

v_gene: TRBV7-2
abundance: -
d_gene: TRBD2
j_gene: TRBJ2-7
CDR3aa: CASSFREGPYEQYF
CDR3nt: TGTGCCAGCAGCTTCCGGGAGGGCCCCTACGAGCAGTACTTC

v_gene: TRBV5-1
abundance: -
d_gene: -
j_gene: TRBJ2-3
CDR3aa: CASSLAWTSGGDTQYF
CDR3nt: TGCGCCAGCAGCTTGGCCTGGACTTCAGGTGGGGATACGCAGTATTTT

v_gene: TRBV6-6
abundance: -
d_gene: TRBD2
j_gene: TRBJ2-3
CDR3aa: CASSPKRGTPDTQYF
CDR3nt: TGTGCCAGCAGCCCTAAGCGGGGAACGCCAGATACGCAGTATTTT

v_gene: TRBV19
abundance: -
d_gene: -
j_gene: TRBJ1-2
CDR3aa: CASSPSNGEYGYTF
CDR3nt: TGTGCCAGTAGTCCCTCCAACGGGGAGTATGGCTACACCTTC

v_gene: TRBV6-5
abundance: -
d_gene: TRBD1
j_gene: TRBJ1-2
CDR3aa: CASSYGRGNYGYTF
CDR3nt: TGTGCCAGCAGTTACGGCAGGGGGAACTATGGCTACACCTTC

v_gene: TRBV19
abundance: -
d_gene: -
j_gene: TRBJ1-5
CDR3aa: CASSSPLRTGNQPQHF
CDR3nt: TGTGCCAGTAGTAGCCCCTTGAGGACAGGCAATCAGCCCCAGCATTTT

v_gene: TRBV5-1
abundance: -
d_gene: -
j_gene: TRBJ1-1
CDR3aa: CASSRTGENTEAFF
CDR3nt: TGCGCCAGCAGCCGGACGGGAGAAAACACTGAAGCTTTCTTT

v_gene: TRBV4-3
abundance: -
d_gene: -
j_gene: TRBJ2-7
CDR3aa: CASSPRCWPTYEQYF
CDR3nt: TGCGCCAGCAGCCCCCGTTGCTGGCCCACCTACGAGCAGTACTTC

v_gene: TRBV7-9
abundance: -
d_gene: TRBD1
j_gene: TRBJ2-7
CDR3aa: CASIDRQDRGPYEQYF
CDR3nt: TGTGCCAGCATCGATCGCCAGGACAGGGGCCCCTACGAGCAGTACTTC

v_gene: TRBV5-1
abundance: few
d_gene: -
j_gene: TRBJ1-2
CDR3aa: CASSLETRGRAYGYTF
CDR3nt: TGCGCCAGCAGCTTGGAGACGCGGGGCCGGGCCTATGGCTACACCTTC

v_gene: TRBV5-1
abundance: once
d_gene: TRBD2
j_gene: TRBJ2-2
CDR3aa: CASARLAGANTGELFF
CDR3nt: TGCGCCAGCGCCAGACTAGCGGGGGCCAACACCGGGGAGCTGTTTTTT

v_gene: TRBV4-3
abundance: -
d_gene: -
j_gene: TRBJ2-7
CDR3aa: CASSQDSRGWPYEQYF
CDR3nt: TGCGCCAGCAGCCAAGATTCACGAGGGTGGCCCTACGAGCAGTACTTC

v_gene: TRBV19
abundance: once
d_gene: -
j_gene: TRBJ2-6
CDR3aa: CASSPTGFGANVLTF
CDR3nt: TGTGCCAGTAGTCCTACAGGGTTTGGGGCCAACGTCCTGACTTTC

v_gene: TRBV5-1
abundance: few
d_gene: -
j_gene: TRBJ2-1
CDR3aa: CASSQSTRRNEQFF
CDR3nt: TGCGCCAGCAGCCAATCGACAAGGAGGAATGAGCAGTTCTTC

v_gene: TRBV30
abundance: few
d_gene: -
j_gene: TRBJ2-7
CDR3aa: CAWSANRNSYEQYF
CDR3nt: TGTGCCTGGAGTGCGAACAGGAACTCCTACGAGCAGTACTTC

v_gene: TRBV10-3
abundance: -
d_gene: -
j_gene: TRBJ1-3
CDR3aa: CAINPGQSGSGNTIYF
CDR3nt: TGTGCCATCAACCCCGGACAGTCCGGCTCTGGAAACACCATATATTTT

v_gene: TRBV6-5
abundance: -
d_gene: TRBD2
j_gene: TRBJ2-5
CDR3aa: CASSQGLAGTETQYF
CDR3nt: TGTGCCAGCAGTCAGGGACTAGCGGGGACTGAGACCCAGTACTTC

v_gene: TRBV7-9
abundance: -
d_gene: -
j_gene: TRBJ2-7
CDR3aa: CASSLVVLPSVYYYEQYF
CDR3nt: TGTGCCAGCAGCTTAGTAGTTCTCCCCTCTGTCTATTACTACGAGCAGTACTTC

v_gene: TRBV7-8
abundance: -
d_gene: -
j_gene: TRBJ1-1
CDR3aa: CASSLSTVNTEAFF
CDR3nt: TGTGCCAGCAGCTTATCTACAGTGAACACTGAAGCTTTCTTT

v_gene: TRBV7-9
abundance: -
d_gene: TRBD1
j_gene: TRBJ1-5
CDR3aa: CASTPGTDSNQPQHF
CDR3nt: TGTGCCAGCACACCCGGGACAGATAGCAATCAGCCCCAGCATTTT

v_gene: TRBV18
abundance: -
d_gene: -
j_gene: TRBJ1-2
CDR3aa: CASSPSPTGIDGYTF
CDR3nt: TGTGCCAGCTCACCGTCGCCCACAGGGATCGATGGCTACACCTTC

v_gene: TRBV5-6
abundance: -
d_gene: TRBD2
j_gene: TRBJ2-1
CDR3aa: CASSSDSGRAGEQFF
CDR3nt: TGTGCCAGCAGCTCGGATAGCGGGAGGGCCGGGGAGCAGTTCTTC

v_gene: TRBV6-5
abundance: -
d_gene: -
j_gene: TRBJ1-5
CDR3aa: CASSYSTAHPQPQHF
CDR3nt: TGTGCCAGCAGTTACTCGACAGCACACCCGCAGCCCCAGCATTTT

v_gene: TRBV5-1
abundance: -
d_gene: TRBD1
j_gene: TRBJ2-3
CDR3aa: CASSTGQGGTTDTQYF
CDR3nt: TGCGCCAGCAGCACCGGACAGGGGGGAACCACAGATACGCAGTATTTT

v_gene: TRBV5-1
abundance: -
d_gene: TRBD1
j_gene: TRBJ1-3
CDR3aa: CASSVTGAGNTIYF
CDR3nt: TGCGCCAGCAGCGTGACAGGGGCAGGAAACACCATATATTTT

v_gene: TRBV2
abundance: -
d_gene: TRBD2
j_gene: TRBJ2-3
CDR3aa: CAAGWTSGDTDTQYF
CDR3nt: TGTGCCGCAGGGTGGACTAGCGGGGACACAGATACGCAGTATTTT

v_gene: TRBV6-5
abundance: -
d_gene: -
j_gene: TRBJ2-7
CDR3aa: CASSYSAGSKRYEQYF
CDR3nt: TGTGCCAGCAGTTACTCGGCGGGATCAAAAAGATACGAGCAGTACTTC

v_gene: TRBV27
abundance: -
d_gene: -
j_gene: TRBJ1-1
CDR3aa: CASGLAEAFF
CDR3nt: TGTGCCAGCGGTCTAGCCGAAGCTTTCTTT

v_gene: TRBV9
abundance: -
d_gene: -
j_gene: TRBJ2-1
CDR3aa: CASGMGPGEQFF
CDR3nt: TGTGCCAGCGGTATGGGGCCGGGTGAGCAGTTCTTC

v_gene: TRBV11-3
abundance: -
d_gene: TRBD2
j_gene: TRBJ2-7
CDR3aa: CASSLDPAGGLEQYF
CDR3nt: TGTGCCAGCAGCTTAGATCCTGCGGGAGGTCTAGAGCAGTACTTC

v_gene: TRBV19
abundance: few
d_gene: -
j_gene: TRBJ2-5
CDR3aa: CASSSRDKETQYF
CDR3nt: TGTGCCAGTAGCTCCCGGGACAAAGAGACCCAGTACTTC

v_gene: TRBV5-5
abundance: -
d_gene: TRBD1
j_gene: TRBJ1-2
CDR3aa: CASSSWTGGDGYTF
CDR3nt: TGTGCCAGCAGCTCCTGGACAGGGGGGGATGGCTACACCTTC

v_gene: TRBV7-3
abundance: few
d_gene: -
j_gene: TRBJ1-2
CDR3aa: CASSPTQGRIYGYTF
CDR3nt: TGTGCCAGCAGCCCAACACAGGGCCGAATCTATGGCTACACCTTC

v_gene: TRBV7-9
abundance: -
d_gene: TRBD2
j_gene: TRBJ2-1
CDR3aa: CASSPSVRRGAYNEQFF
CDR3nt: TGTGCCAGCAGCCCAAGCGTCAGGCGGGGGGCCTACAATGAGCAGTTCTTC

v_gene: TRBV7-9
abundance: -
d_gene: TRBD2
j_gene: TRBJ2-7
CDR3aa: CASSAISGSAYEQYF
CDR3nt: TGTGCCAGCAGCGCCATTAGCGGGAGTGCCTACGAGCAGTACTTC

v_gene: TRBV19
abundance: -
d_gene: TRBD2
j_gene: TRBJ2-7
CDR3aa: CASSRGLAHIIYEQYF
CDR3nt: TGTGCCAGTAGTAGAGGACTAGCCCATATCATCTACGAGCAGTACTTC

v_gene: TRBV11-3
abundance: -
d_gene: -
j_gene: TRBJ2-5
CDR3aa: CASSLAQVLETQYF
CDR3nt: TGTGCCAGCAGCCTCGCACAGGTTTTGGAGACCCAGTACTTC

v_gene: TRBV27
abundance: -
d_gene: TRBD2
j_gene: TRBJ2-7
CDR3aa: CASSLFGGAPSEQYF
CDR3nt: TGTGCCAGCAGTTTATTCGGGGGGGCACCCAGCGAGCAGTACTTC

v_gene: TRBV9
abundance: -
d_gene: TRBD2
j_gene: TRBJ2-7
CDR3aa: CASSVEEGGTYEQYF
CDR3nt: TGTGCCAGCAGCGTAGAGGAGGGAGGGACCTACGAGCAGTACTTC

v_gene: TRBV18
abundance: -
d_gene: TRBD1
j_gene: TRBJ1-2
CDR3aa: CASSPSGGNYGYTF
CDR3nt: TGTGCCAGCTCACCATCAGGGGGCAACTATGGCTACACCTTC

v_gene: TRBV18
abundance: -
d_gene: TRBD1
j_gene: TRBJ1-2
CDR3aa: CASSPPGTEYGYTF
CDR3nt: TGTGCCAGCTCACCTCCCGGGACAGAATATGGCTACACCTTC

v_gene: TRBV10-3
abundance: -
d_gene: -
j_gene: TRBJ2-3
CDR3aa: CAISENRSRGRRVTDTQYF
CDR3nt: TGTGCCATCAGTGAGAACCGATCCCGGGGGAGGCGGGTAACAGATACGCAGTATTTT

v_gene: TRBV5-6
abundance: -
d_gene: -
j_gene: TRBJ1-1
CDR3aa: CASSSQTWFEAFF
CDR3nt: TGTGCCAGCAGCTCTCAGACATGGTTTGAAGCTTTCTTT

v_gene: TRBV30
abundance: -
d_gene: TRBD1
j_gene: TRBJ1-2
CDR3aa: CAWRDRDGYTF
CDR3nt: TGTGCCTGGAGGGACAGGGATGGCTACACCTTC

v_gene: TRBV4-1
abundance: -
d_gene: -
j_gene: TRBJ1-1
CDR3aa: CASMGVGGNTEAFF
CDR3nt: TGCGCCAGCATGGGGGTAGGGGGAAACACTGAAGCTTTCTTT

v_gene: TRBV7-9
abundance: -
d_gene: TRBD1
j_gene: TRBJ2-7
CDR3aa: CASSFGGQGGEQYF
CDR3nt: TGTGCCAGCAGCTTCGGTGGACAGGGCGGCGAGCAGTACTTC

v_gene: TRBV27
abundance: -
d_gene: TRBD1
j_gene: TRBJ1-2
CDR3aa: CASSRGTGAGYTF
CDR3nt: TGTGCCAGCAGTCGCGGGACAGGGGCTGGCTACACCTTC

v_gene: TRBV30
abundance: -
d_gene: -
j_gene: TRBJ1-2
CDR3aa: CAWRGARQHNYGYTF
CDR3nt: TGTGCCTGGAGGGGGGCGCGACAACATAACTATGGCTACACCTTC